This T cell receptor (beta chain) was profiled in a study of Ad26.COV2.S vaccination and SARS-CoV-2 variants. This clone has a handful of counts. The sample carries other DNA sequences with the same CDR3. Specified treatment: approximately 18 received Ad26.COV2.S at low or high dose, single or two shots; about five received placebo; per-sample allocation not given. Collection of the samples took place on day 63 after the first injection of vaccine or placebo. Only in-frame clones appear in the TCRdb table, and some are missing; sequencing was by immunoSEQ multiplex PCR. Of a few hundred thousand clones listed, about 92% were seen once; the top ten hold less than 4.5%. Sequences were derived from peripheral blood, sampled in a trial of Ad26.COV2.S vaccine versus placebo. The receptor's source is a person aged 18 to 59 who received the Ad26.COV2.S COVID-19 vaccine or a placebo.

DNA for the CDR3: TGCGCCAGCAGCTTGGGAGGCGGCTACACCTTC. This codes for CASSLGGGYTF. The chain combines TRBV5-1 with TRBJ1-2; D is ambiguous. The ends were cut back, 0 bases at V and 8 bases at J, with 5 bases in the middle. Germline CDR1 is SGHRS and CDR2 is YFSETQ. This CDR3 comprises 11 residues.